This T cell receptor (beta chain) was sequenced in a study of blood T cell repertoires in COVID-19. Study at large: Material from acute and convalescent COVID-19 was sourced from the United States, Italy and Spain. PBMCs, B-cell-depleted T cells, or T cells were the source of the cDNA or gDNA that made up the material.

Assay: immunoSEQ multiplex PCR; the TCRdb copy retains only in-frame clones and omits some. The table shows approximately 50,000 clones, with 75% to 90% occurring only once. The germline V gene encodes CDR1 SGHVS and CDR2 FNYEAQ. The V and J ends lost 5 bases and 5 bases, in that order; junction bases with no gene match: 12. This CDR3 contains 15 residues. This chain connects TRBV7-6 to TRBJ2-7; 7 bases agree with TRBD1. The TCR sequence derives from a man between 60 and 75 years old with acute or convalescent COVID-19. The specimen was peripheral blood. This chain's CDR3 is CASSPMGTVLNEQYF. The CDR3 DNA is TGTGCCAGCAGCCCCATGGGGACAGTTCTCAACGAGCAGTACTTC.